Each of the 17 T cell receptor beta chains below was sequenced from the same sample in a study of CD8 T cells in ankylosing spondylitis. The study's findings and limits: Ankylosing spondylitis blood seemed to carry a telltale TCR beta motif made of several highly homologous variants.

One entry per CDR3 protein, called by TCRdb with MiXCR from the 5' RACE reads. The sample holds about 700,000 distinct CDR3 sequences, about 20% seen once. Their target antigens are unknown. Input material: blood, either unsorted or a sorted T cell fraction (not recorded which). The receptors come from a male donor with ankylosing spondylitis.

This chain connects TRBV21-1 to TRBJ2-7. TRBV21-1 is designated a pseudogene. The CDR3 totals 9 residues. The CDR3: CASSREQYF. CDR3 bases: TGTGCCAGCAGCCGCGAGCAGTACTTC.

This clonotype appeared many times. The V and J genes are TRBV29-1 and TRBJ2-1; D is possibly TRBD1 or TRBD2 (5 bases each). Looked up from germline, CDR1 is SQVTM and CDR2 is ANQGSEA. The length of the CDR3 is 12 residues. The V gene lost 3 bases and the J gene lost 3 bases, with 6 bases spanning the gap. CDR3 nucleotide sequence: TGCAGCGTTGAGGGGGACTACAATGAGCAGTTCTTC. Amino acid sequence: CSVEGDYNEQFF.

The chain links TRBV27 to TRBJ1-5; no clear D. This CDR3 spans 14 amino acids. Germline V gene data show CDR1 as MNHEY and CDR2 as SMNVEV (reference sequence). The V and J ends lost 3 bases and 1 base respectively, with 7 bases between them. The CDR3 bases are TGTGCCAGCAGTTTCTATGGGAGCAATCAGCCCCAGCATTTT. Its translation: CASSFYGSNQPQHF.

The CDR3 nucleotides read TGTGCCACCAGCAGAGATTACGTCGACAATCAGCCCCAGCATTTT. This encodes CATSRDYVDNQPQHF. The chain uses TRBV15 and TRBJ1-5; D gene ambiguous. This CDR3 is built from 15 residues. Trimming shortened V by 0 bases and J by 3 bases, and 9 bases separated the two germline ends. Germline values: CDR1 LNHNV, CDR2 YYDKDF (reference sequence). Based on the CDR3 plus reference TRBV15 and TRBJ1-5, the full variable domain is DAMVIQNPRYQVTQFGKPVTLSCSQTLNHNVMYWYQQKSSQAPKLLFHYYDKDFNNEADTPDNFQSRRPNTSFCFLDIRSPGLGDTAMYLCATSRDYVDNQPQHFGDGTRLSIL.

The gene calls are TRBV20-1 and TRBJ1-6; D gene uncertain. CDR1 and CDR2 (germline): DFQATT, SNEGSKA (reference sequence). The CDR3 runs 15 residues. V lost 0 bases, J lost 3 bases, and 9 bases lay in between. CDR3: CSARDPAGYNSPLHF. The DNA of the CDR3 is TGCAGTGCTAGAGATCCCGCAGGCTATAATTCACCCCTCCACTTT.

This clonotype was seen only a few times. The chain links TRBV6-2 or TRBV6-3 to TRBJ2-2; D unclear. The CDR3 totals 17 residues. V was cut by 5 bases and J by 1 base, with 17 bases left in between. Germline values: CDR1 MNHEY, CDR2 SVGEGT. The CDR3 reads CASSRSGAVGNTGELFF. CDR3 nucleotide sequence: TGTGCCAGCAGTAGGTCAGGCGCGGTAGGGAACACCGGGGAGCTGTTTTTT.

This clonotype was detected a few times. The V and J genes are TRBV5-1 and TRBJ1-1, with D possibly matching TRBD1 (5 bases). Trimming cost V 3 bases and J 5 bases, with 17 bases left between them. Germline V gene data show CDR1 as SGHRS and CDR2 as YFSETQ. The CDR3 totals 15 residues. CDR3 bases: TGCGCCAGCAGCTCAAGCGGACATCCAGTTACTGAAGCTTTCTTT. Its protein is CASSSSGHPVTEAFF. Based on the CDR3 plus reference TRBV5-1 and TRBJ1-1, the full variable domain is KAGVTQTPRYLIKTRGQQVTLSCSPISGHRSVSWYQQTPGQGLQFLFEYFSETQRNKGNFPGRFSGRQFSNSRSEMNVSTLELGDSALYLCASSSSGHPVTEAFFGQGTRLTVV.

The table lists this clonotype with a few counts. The rearrangement joins TRBV20-1 to TRBJ2-1; 8 bases are shared with TRBD2. The CDR3 loop spans 14 amino acids. In germline, CDR1 is DFQATT, CDR2 SNEGSKA (reference sequence). The junction had 5 bases not matched to a gene; V was cut back by 3 bases and J by 4 bases. This CDR3 reads CSASVASGYNEQFF. The CDR3 region has the DNA TGCAGTGCTAGTGTCGCTAGCGGGTACAATGAGCAGTTCTTC.

The chain uses TRBV5-1 and TRBJ2-1; TRBD2 might be the D (5 bases). CDR3 length: 15 amino acids. Trimming removed 0 bases from V and 6 bases from J, with 13 bases in between. CDR1 SGHRS and CDR2 YFSETQ come from the germline V gene. CDR3 amino acids: CASSLEATISNEQFF. The CDR3 region has the DNA TGCGCCAGCAGCTTGGAGGCGACTATATCCAATGAGCAGTTCTTC.

The chain links TRBV4-1 to TRBJ1-6; D is unclear. CDR3 length equals 17 residues. V dropped 0 bases and J dropped 8 bases, with 17 bases sitting between them. Germline CDR1 and CDR2: MGHRA and YSYEKL. In DNA, the CDR3 is TGCGCCAGCAGCCAAGAAGTTTCCTTAAGGGTTTATTCACCCCTCCACTTT. Translation: CASSQEVSLRVYSPLHF.

The V and J genes are TRBV20-1 and TRBJ2-4; 10 positions agree with TRBD2. This CDR3 has 13 residues. Germline CDR1 reads DFQATT; CDR2 reads SNEGSKA (reference sequence). With V trimmed by 3 bases and J by 7 bases, 3 bases remained unmatched. The CDR3 DNA sequence: TGCAGTGCTAGGGGTAGCGGGGGGAACATTCAGTACTTC. Translating it yields CSARGSGGNIQYF.

The chain links TRBV18 to TRBJ1-1; possibly TRBD1 for D (5 bases). This CDR3 has 13 amino acids. The V gene lost 6 bases and the J gene lost 6 bases, with 14 bases spanning the gap. Germline CDR1 reads KGHSH; CDR2 reads LQKENI. The CDR3 sequence is CASSGAGRAEAFF. The CDR3 nucleotides are TGTGCCAGCTCCGGGGCAGGGCGGGCTGAAGCTTTCTTT.

The CDR3 region has the DNA TGTGCCAGCAGTGGGGTGGCTAGCGGGAGCTCTGGGGCCAACGTCCTGACTTTC. Its protein is CASSGVASGSSGANVLTF. This chain joins TRBV2 and TRBJ2-6, with 10 bases aligning to TRBD2. This CDR3 comprises 18 residues. Germline CDR1 and CDR2: SNHLY and FYNNEI. Trimming took 4 bases from V and 0 from J; bases not matched to a gene: 6.

This clonotype was counted a few times. The chain uses TRBV5-1 and TRBJ1-1; 12 bases line up with TRBD1. Per the germline V gene, CDR1 is SGHRS and CDR2 is YFSETQ. Losses at the gene ends were 3 bases for V and 10 bases for J; bases not matched to a gene: 16. The CDR3 has 17 residues. The CDR3 DNA follows: TGCGCCAGCAGCTCCACACCCTCCGGGACAGGGGGCAGGGGAGCTTTCTTT. This encodes CASSSTPSGTGGRGAFF.

The rearrangement links TRBV13 to TRBJ2-7, with D perhaps assigned TRBD1 or TRBD2 (5 bases each). This CDR3 is 15 amino acids long. Trimming took 3 bases from V and 5 from J, leaving 17 bases between them. CDR1 and CDR2 (germline): PRHDT, FYEKMQ (reference sequence). The CDR3 is CASSFGGPFSNEQYF. CDR3 DNA sequence: TGTGCCAGCAGCTTTGGGGGACCCTTTTCTAACGAGCAGTACTTC.

The V and J genes are TRBV6-2 or TRBV6-3 and TRBJ2-7, with D unclear. This CDR3 has 15 amino acids. From germline, CDR1 is MNHEY and CDR2 SVGEGT. V lost 0 bases and J 4 bases, leaving 13 bases between the germline ends. CDR3 in amino acids: CASSYSSEFGYEQYF. CDR3 bases: TGTGCCAGCAGTTACTCATCGGAATTCGGGTACGAGCAGTACTTC.

This clonotype was counted only a few times. The chain combines TRBV12-5 with TRBJ2-3, with 7 bases that match TRBD2. The CDR3 is 16 amino acids. Germline CDR1 LGHNT, CDR2 FRNRAP. V shed 3 bases, J shed 1 base, and the junction held 7 bases outside the gene matches. For the CDR3, the DNA is TGTGCTAGTGGTTTAGGAGGGAGGGCTCGCACAGATACGCAGTATTTT. Protein: CASGLGGRARTDTQYF.